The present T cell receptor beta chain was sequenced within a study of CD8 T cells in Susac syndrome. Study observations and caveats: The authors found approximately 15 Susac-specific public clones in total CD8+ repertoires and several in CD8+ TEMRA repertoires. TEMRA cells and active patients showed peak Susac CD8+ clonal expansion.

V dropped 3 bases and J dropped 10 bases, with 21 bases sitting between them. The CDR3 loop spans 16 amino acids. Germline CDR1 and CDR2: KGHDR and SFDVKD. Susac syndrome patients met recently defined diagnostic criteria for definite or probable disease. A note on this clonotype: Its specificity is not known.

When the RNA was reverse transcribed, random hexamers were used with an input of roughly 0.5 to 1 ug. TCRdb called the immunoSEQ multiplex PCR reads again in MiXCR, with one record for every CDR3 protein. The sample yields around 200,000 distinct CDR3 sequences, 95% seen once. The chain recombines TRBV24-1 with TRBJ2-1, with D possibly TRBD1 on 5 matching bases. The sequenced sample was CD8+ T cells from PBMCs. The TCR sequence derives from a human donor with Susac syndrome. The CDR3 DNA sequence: TGTGCCACCAGTGATCAAGGCCAACCCCACGGACACGAGCAGTTCTTC. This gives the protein CATSDQGQPHGHEQFF.